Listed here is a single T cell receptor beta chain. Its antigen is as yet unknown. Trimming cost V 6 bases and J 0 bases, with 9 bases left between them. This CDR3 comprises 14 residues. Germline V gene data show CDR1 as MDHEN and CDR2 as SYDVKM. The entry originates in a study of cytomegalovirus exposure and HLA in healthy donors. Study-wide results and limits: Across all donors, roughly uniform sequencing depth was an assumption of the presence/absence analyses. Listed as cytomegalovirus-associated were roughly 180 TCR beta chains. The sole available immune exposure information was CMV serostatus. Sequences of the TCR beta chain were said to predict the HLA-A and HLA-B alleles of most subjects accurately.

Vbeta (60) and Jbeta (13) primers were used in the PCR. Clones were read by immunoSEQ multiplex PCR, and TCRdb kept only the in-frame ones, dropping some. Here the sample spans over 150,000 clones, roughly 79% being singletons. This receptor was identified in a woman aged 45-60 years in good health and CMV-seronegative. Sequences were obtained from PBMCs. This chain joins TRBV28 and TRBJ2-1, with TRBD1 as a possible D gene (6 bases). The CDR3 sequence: CASRRTVSYNEQFF. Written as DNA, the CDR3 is TGTGCCAGCAGACGGACAGTCTCCTACAATGAGCAGTTCTTC.